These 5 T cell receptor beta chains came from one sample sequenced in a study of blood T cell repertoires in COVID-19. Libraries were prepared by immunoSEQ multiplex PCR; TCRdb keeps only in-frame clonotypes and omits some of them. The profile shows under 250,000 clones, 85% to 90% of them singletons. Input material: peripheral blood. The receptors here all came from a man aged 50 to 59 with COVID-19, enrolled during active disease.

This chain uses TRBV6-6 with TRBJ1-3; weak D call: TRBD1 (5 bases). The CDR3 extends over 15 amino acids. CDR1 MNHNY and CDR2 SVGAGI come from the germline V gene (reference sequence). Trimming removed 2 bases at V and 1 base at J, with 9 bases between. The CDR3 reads CASSYPRESGNTIYF. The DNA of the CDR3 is TGTGCCAGCAGTTACCCCAGGGAATCTGGAAACACCATATATTTT.

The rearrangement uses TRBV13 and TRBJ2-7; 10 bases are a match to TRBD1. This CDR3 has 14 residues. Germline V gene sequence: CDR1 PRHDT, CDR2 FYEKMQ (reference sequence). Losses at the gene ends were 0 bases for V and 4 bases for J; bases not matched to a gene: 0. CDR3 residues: CASSLGGQGYEQYF. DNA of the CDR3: TGTGCCAGCAGCTTAGGGGGACAGGGGTACGAGCAGTACTTC.

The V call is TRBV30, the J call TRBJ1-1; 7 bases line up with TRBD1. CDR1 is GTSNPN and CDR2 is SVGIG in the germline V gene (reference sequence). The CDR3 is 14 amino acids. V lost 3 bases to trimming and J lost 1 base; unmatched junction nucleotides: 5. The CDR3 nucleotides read TGTGCCTGGAGGAAGACAGGGACGAACACTGAAGCTTTCTTT. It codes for CAWRKTGTNTEAFF.

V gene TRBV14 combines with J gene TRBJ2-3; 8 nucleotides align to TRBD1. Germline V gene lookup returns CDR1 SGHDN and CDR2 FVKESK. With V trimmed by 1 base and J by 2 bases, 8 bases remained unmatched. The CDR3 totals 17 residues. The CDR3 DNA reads TGTGCCAGCAGCCAAGGTCGGGACAGGAAACTCACAGATACGCAGTATTTT. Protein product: CASSQGRDRKLTDTQYF.

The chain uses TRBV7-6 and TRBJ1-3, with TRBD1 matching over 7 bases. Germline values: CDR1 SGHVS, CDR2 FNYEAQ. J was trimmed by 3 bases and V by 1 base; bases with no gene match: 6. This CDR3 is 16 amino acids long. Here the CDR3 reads CASSLEVTGNGNTIYF. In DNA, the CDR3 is TGTGCCAGCAGCTTAGAAGTGACAGGGAATGGAAACACCATATATTTT.